This record concerns one T cell receptor (beta chain) sequence. Its antigen is still unknown. Base quality data are lacking; no much larger clone is found one base away. The source of the sample is a study of T cells in tumors after PD-1 blockade (dated by TCRdb to about 2019). Regarding the complete study: Exclusion criteria were prior checkpoint blockade, use of systemic immunosuppressants, or recent radiotherapy or other anti-cancer therapy within 4 weeks. Patients received pembrolizumab 200 mg every 3 weeks or cemiplimab 350 mg every 2 weeks. A subset of patients also received ongoing daily vismodegib 150 mg during anti-PD-1 treatment. On average, peripheral blood samples yielded 35,000 to 40,000 unique clonotypes and some 110,000 TCR templates (range roughly 24,679-290,000). Paired single-cell RNA and TCR sequencing was done in the study on site-matched tumors from patients with BCC or SCC, both before and after anti-PD-1 therapy. To compare clonotypes in blood and tumor, bulk TCR sequencing was done on roughly ten peripheral blood samples taken from a handful of patients. RECIST version 1.1 was the standard used to evaluate clinical response. Overall results and qualifications from the work: Roughly 41% of tumor TCR clonotypes were detected in blood, and some novel exhausted tumor clones were observed in pre-treatment blood, which was taken as suggesting peripheral recruitment. Where the novel T cell clones came from was not determined, and possible sources could include lymphoid organs or rare unexpanded clones inside the tumor or in the tumor periphery.

This specimen's time point label, interpreted: before anti-PD-1 therapy. For bulk TCRbeta sequencing, genomic DNA was extracted from tumor biopsies or peripheral blood, and input amounts ranged from about 616 ng to 6,500 ng. Histologically proven advanced or metastatic basal or squamous cell carcinoma was present in all patients, all of whom were poor candidates for surgical resection. The basal cell carcinoma cohort comprised about a dozen patients, of whom several had bulk tumor TCR sequencing. According to the germline V gene (reference sequence), CDR1 reads GTSNPN and CDR2 reads SVGIG. The CDR3 covers 13 residues, taking in both the cysteine and the phenylalanine. CDR3 DNA only is kept here, 39 bases in frame from base 1. V is shortened by 0 bases, J by 8 bases, and the region joining them spans 11 bases. Deep TCRbeta sequencing was performed with the immunoSEQ platform. As for the authors' bioinformatics: For further analysis, only productive rearrangements were exported from the immunoSEQ Analyzer. T cell phenotypes were assigned to bulk TCRbeta clonotypes by matching to single-cell RNA+TCR-seq clones sharing the same TCRbeta sequence. Using bulk TCR sequencing data, clone enrichment in tumor was calculated by dividing a clone's tumor frequency by the same clone's PBMC frequency. TCRs were sorted with GLIPH into specificity groups, meaning clusters of distinct TCRs that share CDR3 motifs and likely recognize common antigens. TCRdb mirrors the immuneACCESS table, restricted to in-frame sequences. Some clones are absent from its copies; in checked studies, under half trace to an unresolved V gene, and the reason for the others is unknown. The DNA gave D and trimming, while V, J and clone size come from that table. In all, the sample holds 20,000 to 25,000 clones, and 78% of those were seen once. The leading ten clones occupy 20% to 30% of the sample.

The chain uses TRBV30 and TRBJ2-1; a tentative D match to TRBD1 spans 5 bases. The TCR was taken from a human donor with basal cell carcinoma. Source: PBMCs, taken before anti-PD-1 treatment. The CDR3 protein sequence reads: CAWSVPPRDEQFF. The DNA sequence is TGTGCCTGGAGTGTACCCCCCAGGGATGAGCAGTTCTTC.